The 3 T cell receptor beta chains below come from one sample, sequenced in a study of T cells in Graves' hyperthyroidism and ophthalmopathy. TCR beta CDR3 regions were amplified from RNA. Initially, a first-round RT-PCR of the TCR CDR3 employed the HTBI primer set. TCRdb called the multiplex PCR reads again in MiXCR, with one record for every CDR3 protein. The sample yields about 560,000 distinct CDR3 sequences, 40% to 55% seen once. Specimen: peripheral blood or thyroid tissue (not recorded which). These receptors were taken from a woman under 30 with Graves' hyperthyroidism.

The chain recombines TRBV24-1 with TRBJ1-2; no reliable D call. This CDR3 has 13 residues. Deletions cut 7 bases from V and 5 bases from J, with 13 bases between. CDR1 is KGHDR and CDR2 is SFDVKD in the germline V gene. DNA of the CDR3: TGTGCCACCAGGGATAGGACGGGGTATGGCTACACCTTC. It encodes CATRDRTGYGYTF.

The gene calls are TRBV29-1 and TRBJ2-4; D call uncertain. Germline CDR1 SQVTM, CDR2 ANQGSEA. This CDR3 has 11 residues. With 4 bases removed from V and 7 bases from J, the gap between germline ends came to 8 bases. The CDR3 spells CSVAAMNIQYF. CDR3 nucleotides: TGCAGCGTTGCCGCTATGAACATTCAGTACTTC.

The rearrangement joins TRBV7-9 to TRBJ2-2; D tentatively reads TRBD1 or TRBD2 (5 bases each). V shed 3 bases and J shed 7 bases, with 24 bases lying between them. CDR1 and CDR2 from the germline V gene are SEHNR and FQNEAQ (reference sequence). This CDR3 is built from 18 residues. Here the CDR3 DNA reads TGTGCCAGCAGCTTGGCAGCCTCGACACCGGGGCAAGGCGGGGAGCTGTTTTTT. This codes for CASSLAASTPGQGGELFF.